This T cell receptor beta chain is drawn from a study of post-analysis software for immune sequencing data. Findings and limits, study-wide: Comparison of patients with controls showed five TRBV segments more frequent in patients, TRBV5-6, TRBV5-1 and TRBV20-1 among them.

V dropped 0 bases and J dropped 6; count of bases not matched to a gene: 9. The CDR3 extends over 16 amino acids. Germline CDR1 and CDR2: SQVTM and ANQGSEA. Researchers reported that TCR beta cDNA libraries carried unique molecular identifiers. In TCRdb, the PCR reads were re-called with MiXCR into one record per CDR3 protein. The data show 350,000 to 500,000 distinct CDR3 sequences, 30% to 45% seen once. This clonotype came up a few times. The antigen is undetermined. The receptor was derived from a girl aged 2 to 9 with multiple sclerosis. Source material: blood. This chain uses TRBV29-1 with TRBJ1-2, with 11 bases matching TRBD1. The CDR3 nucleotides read TGCAGCGTTGAAGATCTGGAGGGACAGGGGGTAAATGGCTACACCTTC. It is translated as CSVEDLEGQGVNGYTF.